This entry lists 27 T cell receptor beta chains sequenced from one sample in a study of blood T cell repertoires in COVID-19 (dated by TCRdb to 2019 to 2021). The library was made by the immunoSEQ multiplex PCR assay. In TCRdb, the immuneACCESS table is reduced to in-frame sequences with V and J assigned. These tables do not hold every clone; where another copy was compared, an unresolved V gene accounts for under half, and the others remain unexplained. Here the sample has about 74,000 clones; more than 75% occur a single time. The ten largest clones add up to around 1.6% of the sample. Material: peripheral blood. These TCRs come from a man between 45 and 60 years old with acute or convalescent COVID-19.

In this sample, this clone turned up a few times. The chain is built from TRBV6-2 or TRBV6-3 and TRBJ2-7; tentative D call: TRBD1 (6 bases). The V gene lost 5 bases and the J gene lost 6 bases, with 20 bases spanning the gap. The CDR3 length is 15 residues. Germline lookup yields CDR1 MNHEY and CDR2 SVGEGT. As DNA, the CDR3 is TGTGCCAGCAGTCGGATGACAGGCTTAACTTCCGAGCAGTACGTC. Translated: CASSRMTGLTSEQYV.

The CDR3 sequence is CASSSSSDRGLHSGAFF. For the CDR3, the DNA is TGCGCCAGCAGCTCTAGCAGTGACAGGGGGCTCCATTCCGGAGCTTTCTTT. The V gene is TRBV5-1, the J gene TRBJ1-1; TRBD1 matches at 10 bases. Germline V gene lookup returns CDR1 SGHRS and CDR2 YFSETQ. The CDR3 spans 17 residues. Trimming removed 3 bases from V and 10 bases from J; junction bases left unmatched: 18.

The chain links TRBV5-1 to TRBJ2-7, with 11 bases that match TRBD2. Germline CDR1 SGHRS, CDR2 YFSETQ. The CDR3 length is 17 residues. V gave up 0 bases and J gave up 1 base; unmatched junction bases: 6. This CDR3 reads CASSLGGTSGTSYEQYF. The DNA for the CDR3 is TGCGCCAGCAGCTTGGGCGGGACTAGCGGAACATCCTACGAGCAGTACTTC. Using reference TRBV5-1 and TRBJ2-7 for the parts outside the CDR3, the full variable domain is KAGVTQTPRYLIKTRGQQVTLSCSPISGHRSVSWYQQTPGQGLQFLFEYFSETQRNKGNFPGRFSGRQFSNSRSEMNVSTLELGDSALYLCASSLGGTSGTSYEQYFGPGTRLTVT.

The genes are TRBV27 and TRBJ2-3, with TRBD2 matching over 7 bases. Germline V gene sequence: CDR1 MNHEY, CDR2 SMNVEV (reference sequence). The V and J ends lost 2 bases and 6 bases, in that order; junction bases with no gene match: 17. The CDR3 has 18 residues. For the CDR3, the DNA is TGTGCCAGCAGTTTACCCCCTAGTTTGGCGGGAGTACGTGATACGCAGTATTTT. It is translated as CASSLPPSLAGVRDTQYF.

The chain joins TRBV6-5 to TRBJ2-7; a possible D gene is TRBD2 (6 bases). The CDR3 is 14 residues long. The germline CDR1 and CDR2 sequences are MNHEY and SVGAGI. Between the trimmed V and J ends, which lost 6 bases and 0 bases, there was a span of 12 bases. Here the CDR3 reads CASRTFGSSYEQYV. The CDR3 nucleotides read TGTGCCAGCAGAACGTTCGGGAGCTCCTACGAGCAGTACGTC.

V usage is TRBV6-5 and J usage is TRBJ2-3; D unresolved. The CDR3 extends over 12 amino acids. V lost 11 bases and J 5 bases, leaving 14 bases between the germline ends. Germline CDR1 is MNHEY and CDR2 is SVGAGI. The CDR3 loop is CAATGAEDTQYF. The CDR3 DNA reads TGTGCCGCGACGGGTGCTGAAGATACGCAGTATTTT.

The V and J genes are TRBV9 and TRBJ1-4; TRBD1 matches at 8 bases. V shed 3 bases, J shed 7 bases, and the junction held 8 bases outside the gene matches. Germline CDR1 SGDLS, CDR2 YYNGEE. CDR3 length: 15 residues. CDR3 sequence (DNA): TGTGCCAGCAGCGCCCGACAGGGGTTGGGTGAAAAACTGTTTTTT. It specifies CASSARQGLGEKLFF.

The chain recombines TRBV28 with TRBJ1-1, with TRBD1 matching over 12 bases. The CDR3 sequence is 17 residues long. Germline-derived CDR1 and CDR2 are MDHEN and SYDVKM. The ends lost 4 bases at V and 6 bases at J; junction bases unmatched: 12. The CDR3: CASSSNLGQGAWAEAFF. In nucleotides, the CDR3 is TGTGCCAGCAGTTCGAACCTGGGACAGGGGGCGTGGGCTGAAGCTTTCTTT.

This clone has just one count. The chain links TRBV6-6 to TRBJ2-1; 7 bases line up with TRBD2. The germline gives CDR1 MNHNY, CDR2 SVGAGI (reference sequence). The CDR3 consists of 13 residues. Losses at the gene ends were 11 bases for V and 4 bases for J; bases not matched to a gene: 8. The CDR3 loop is CASTWRGYNEQFF. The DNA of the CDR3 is TGTGCCTCTACGTGGCGGGGGTACAATGAGCAGTTCTTC.

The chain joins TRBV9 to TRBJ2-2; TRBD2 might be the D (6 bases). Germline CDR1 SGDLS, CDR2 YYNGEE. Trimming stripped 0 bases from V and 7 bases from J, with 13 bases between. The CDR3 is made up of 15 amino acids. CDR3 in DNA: TGTGCCAGCAGCGTAGTCGGGGGATTGGGCGGGGAGCTGTTTTTT. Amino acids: CASSVVGGLGGELFF. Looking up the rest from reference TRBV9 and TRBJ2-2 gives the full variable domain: DSGVTQTPKHLITATGQRVTLRCSPRSGDLSVYWYQQSLDQGLQFLIQYYNGEERAKGNILERFSAQQFPDLHSELNLSSLELGDSALYFCASSVVGGLGGELFFGEGSRLTVL.

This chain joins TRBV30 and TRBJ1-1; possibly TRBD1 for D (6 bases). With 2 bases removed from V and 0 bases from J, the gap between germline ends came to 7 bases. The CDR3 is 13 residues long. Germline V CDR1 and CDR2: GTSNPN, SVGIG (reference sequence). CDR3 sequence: CAWSRTVNTEAFF. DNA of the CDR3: TGTGCCTGGAGTCGGACAGTGAACACTGAAGCTTTCTTT.

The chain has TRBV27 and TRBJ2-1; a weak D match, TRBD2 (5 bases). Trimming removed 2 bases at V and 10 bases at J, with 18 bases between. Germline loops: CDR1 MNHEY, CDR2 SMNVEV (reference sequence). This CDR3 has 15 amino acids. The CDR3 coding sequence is TGTGCCAGCAGTTTACCTGGCCCTGGCGGGCGGGAGCAGTTCTTC. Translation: CASSLPGPGGREQFF.

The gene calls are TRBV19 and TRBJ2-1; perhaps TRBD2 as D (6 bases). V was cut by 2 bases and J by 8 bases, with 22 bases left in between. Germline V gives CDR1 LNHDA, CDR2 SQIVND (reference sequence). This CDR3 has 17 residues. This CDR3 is CASSILPSRLVTDEQFF. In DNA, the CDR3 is TGTGCCAGTAGTATATTACCCTCCCGACTAGTAACGGATGAGCAGTTCTTC.

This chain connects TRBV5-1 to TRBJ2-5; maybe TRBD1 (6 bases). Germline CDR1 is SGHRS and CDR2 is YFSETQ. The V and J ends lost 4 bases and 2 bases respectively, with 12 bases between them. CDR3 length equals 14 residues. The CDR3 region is CASSVGQLQETQYF. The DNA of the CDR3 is TGCGCCAGCAGCGTTGGACAGTTACAAGAGACCCAGTACTTC.

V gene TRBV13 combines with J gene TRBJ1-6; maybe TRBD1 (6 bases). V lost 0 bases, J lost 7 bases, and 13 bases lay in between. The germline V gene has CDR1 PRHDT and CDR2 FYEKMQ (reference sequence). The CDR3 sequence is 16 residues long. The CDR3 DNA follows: TGTGCCAGCAGCTTAGGACAGGGCATGGGGAATTCACCCCTCCACTTT. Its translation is CASSLGQGMGNSPLHF.

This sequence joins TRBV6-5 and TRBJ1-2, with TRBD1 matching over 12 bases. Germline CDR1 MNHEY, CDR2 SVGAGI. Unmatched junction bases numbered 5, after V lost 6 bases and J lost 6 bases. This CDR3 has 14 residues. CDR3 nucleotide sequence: TGTGCCAGCAGAGGGGACAGGGGGCTGAATGGCTACACCTTC. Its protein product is CASRGDRGLNGYTF.

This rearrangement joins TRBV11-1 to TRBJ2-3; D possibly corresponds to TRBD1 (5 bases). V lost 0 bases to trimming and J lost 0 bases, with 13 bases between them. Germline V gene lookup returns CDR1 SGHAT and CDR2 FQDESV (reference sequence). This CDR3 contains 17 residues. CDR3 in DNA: TGTGCCAGCAGCTTAGCTACTGGACAATTTAGCACAGATACGCAGTATTTT. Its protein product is CASSLATGQFSTDTQYF. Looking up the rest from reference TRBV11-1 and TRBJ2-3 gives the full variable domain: EAEVAQSPRYKITEKSQAVAFWCDPISGHATLYWYRQILGQGPELLVQFQDESVVDDSQLPKDRFSAERLKGVDSTLKIQPAELGDSAMYLCASSLATGQFSTDTQYFGPGTRLTVL.

The CDR3 region has the DNA TGTGCCAGCGCGGGGACAGGGGGCAAGAATGAGCAGTTCTTC. It translates to CASAGTGGKNEQFF. V is TRBV19 and J is TRBJ2-1; TRBD1 aligns across 12 bases. Germline-derived CDR1 and CDR2 are LNHDA and SQIVND (reference sequence). Losses at the gene ends were 9 bases for V and 7 bases for J; bases not matched to a gene: 7. The CDR3 is made up of 14 amino acids.

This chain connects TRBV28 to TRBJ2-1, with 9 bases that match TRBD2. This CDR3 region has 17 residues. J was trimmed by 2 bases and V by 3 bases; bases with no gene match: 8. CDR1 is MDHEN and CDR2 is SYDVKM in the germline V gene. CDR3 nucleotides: TGTGCCAGCAGTTTCAGGGCTAGCGGGGATACCTACAATGAGCAGTTCTTC. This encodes CASSFRASGDTYNEQFF.

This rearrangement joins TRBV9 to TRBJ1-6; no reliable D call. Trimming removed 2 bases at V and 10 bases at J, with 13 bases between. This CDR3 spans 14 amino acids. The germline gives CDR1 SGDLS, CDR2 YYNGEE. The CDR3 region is CASSVEAHGSPLHF. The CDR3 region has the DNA TGTGCCAGCAGCGTGGAGGCCCATGGGTCACCCCTCCACTTT.

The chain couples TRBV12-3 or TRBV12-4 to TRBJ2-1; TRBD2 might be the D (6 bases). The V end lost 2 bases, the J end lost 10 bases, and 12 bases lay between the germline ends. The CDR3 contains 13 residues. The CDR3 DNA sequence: TGTGCCAGCAGTTTAAATGGTCGGGGGGAGCAGTTCTTC. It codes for CASSLNGRGEQFF.

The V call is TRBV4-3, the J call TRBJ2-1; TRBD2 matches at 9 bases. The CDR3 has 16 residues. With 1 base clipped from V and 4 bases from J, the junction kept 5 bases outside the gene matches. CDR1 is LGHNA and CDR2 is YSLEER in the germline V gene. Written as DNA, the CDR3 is TGCGCCAGCAGCCAAGGCGTGCGGGGGGGGTACAATGAGCAGTTCTTC. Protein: CASSQGVRGGYNEQFF.

CDR3 loop: CASSPRGGELFF. Written as DNA, the CDR3 is TGTGCCAGCAGCCCAAGGGGCGGGGAGCTGTTTTTT. This rearrangement joins TRBV27 to TRBJ2-2; D possibly corresponds to TRBD1 (5 bases). V lost 6 bases and J 7 bases, leaving 9 bases between the germline ends. Per germline, CDR1 MNHEY and CDR2 SMNVEV (reference sequence). CDR3 length equals 12 residues.

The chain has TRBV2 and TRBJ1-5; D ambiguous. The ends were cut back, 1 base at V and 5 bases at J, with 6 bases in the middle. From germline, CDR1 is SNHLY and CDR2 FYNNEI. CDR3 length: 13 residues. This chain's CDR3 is CASSEGYYQPQHF. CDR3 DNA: TGTGCCAGCAGTGAAGGGTACTATCAGCCCCAGCATTTT.

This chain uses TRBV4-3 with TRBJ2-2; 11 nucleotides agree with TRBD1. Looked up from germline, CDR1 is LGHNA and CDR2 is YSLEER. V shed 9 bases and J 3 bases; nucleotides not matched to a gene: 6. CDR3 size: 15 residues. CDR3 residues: CASGQGAPDTGELFF. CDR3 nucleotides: TGCGCCAGTGGACAGGGGGCGCCGGACACCGGGGAGCTGTTTTTT.

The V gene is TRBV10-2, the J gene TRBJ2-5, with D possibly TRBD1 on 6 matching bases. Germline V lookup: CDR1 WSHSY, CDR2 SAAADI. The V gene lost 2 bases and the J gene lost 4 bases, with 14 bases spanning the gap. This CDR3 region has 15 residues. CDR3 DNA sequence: TGCGCCAGCAGTGAGCGGCAGGGGAGTTCAGAGACCCAGTACTTC. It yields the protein CASSERQGSSETQYF.

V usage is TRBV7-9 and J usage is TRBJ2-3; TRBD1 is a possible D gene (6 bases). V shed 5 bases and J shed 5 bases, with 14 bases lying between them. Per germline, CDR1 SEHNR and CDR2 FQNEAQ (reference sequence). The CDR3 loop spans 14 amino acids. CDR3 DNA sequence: TGTGCCAGCAGCCCTAGACAGGTTGAAGATACGCAGTATTTT. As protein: CASSPRQVEDTQYF.